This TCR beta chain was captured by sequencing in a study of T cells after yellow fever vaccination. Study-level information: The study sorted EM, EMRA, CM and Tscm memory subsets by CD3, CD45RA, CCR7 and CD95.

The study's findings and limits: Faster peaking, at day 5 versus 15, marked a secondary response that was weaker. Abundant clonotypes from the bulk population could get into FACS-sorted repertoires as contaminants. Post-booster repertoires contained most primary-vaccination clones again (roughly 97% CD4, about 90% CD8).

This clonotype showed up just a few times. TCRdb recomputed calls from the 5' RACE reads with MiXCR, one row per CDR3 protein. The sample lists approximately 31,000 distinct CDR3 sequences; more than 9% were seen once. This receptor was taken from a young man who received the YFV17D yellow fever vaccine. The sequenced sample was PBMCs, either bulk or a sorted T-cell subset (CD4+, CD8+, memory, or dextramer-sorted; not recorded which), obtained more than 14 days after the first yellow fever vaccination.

CDR3 in DNA: TGCAGTGCTCTAGAACAGAACTATGGCTACACCTTC. The encoded protein is CSALEQNYGYTF. This chain connects TRBV20-1 to TRBJ1-2; D gene uncertain. CDR1 DFQATT and CDR2 SNEGSKA come from the germline V gene (reference sequence). This CDR3 is 12 amino acids long. Trimming shortened V by 5 bases and J by 2 bases, and 9 bases separated the two germline ends.